The clone carrying this T cell receptor (beta chain) is a singleton in its sample. No antigen is known for it. Regarding treatment: oral pan-JAK inhibitor, 5-10 mg twice daily. From PBMCs, CD4+ and CD8+ T cells were sorted. Germline CDR1 and CDR2: SGDLS and YYNGEE. CDR3 size: 15 residues. The V segment lost 2 bases and the J segment 2 bases; nucleotides outside the gene matches: 5. This record comes from a study of CD8+ T cells in alopecia areata. Broader study findings: In blood and scalp, many expanded lesional clones persisted during tofacitinib. Normal-skin resident alphabeta T cells also appear among scalp sample sequences.

Following RNA extraction, reverse transcription yielded cDNA that acted as the sequencing template. The repertoire was sequenced with immunoSEQ multiplex PCR; TCRdb's copy has only in-frame clones and lacks some. Of 120,000 or so clones listed, roughly 50% are singletons. The chain employs TRBV9 and TRBJ2-3; 7 bases match TRBD2. Sequencing used CD8+ T cells sorted from blood, obtained at week 4, from a patient treated with tofacitinib. The source is a human donor with alopecia areata. The CDR3: CASSVGTIDTDTQYF. DNA for the CDR3: TGTGCCAGCAGCGTGGGGACTATCGACACAGATACGCAGTATTTT.